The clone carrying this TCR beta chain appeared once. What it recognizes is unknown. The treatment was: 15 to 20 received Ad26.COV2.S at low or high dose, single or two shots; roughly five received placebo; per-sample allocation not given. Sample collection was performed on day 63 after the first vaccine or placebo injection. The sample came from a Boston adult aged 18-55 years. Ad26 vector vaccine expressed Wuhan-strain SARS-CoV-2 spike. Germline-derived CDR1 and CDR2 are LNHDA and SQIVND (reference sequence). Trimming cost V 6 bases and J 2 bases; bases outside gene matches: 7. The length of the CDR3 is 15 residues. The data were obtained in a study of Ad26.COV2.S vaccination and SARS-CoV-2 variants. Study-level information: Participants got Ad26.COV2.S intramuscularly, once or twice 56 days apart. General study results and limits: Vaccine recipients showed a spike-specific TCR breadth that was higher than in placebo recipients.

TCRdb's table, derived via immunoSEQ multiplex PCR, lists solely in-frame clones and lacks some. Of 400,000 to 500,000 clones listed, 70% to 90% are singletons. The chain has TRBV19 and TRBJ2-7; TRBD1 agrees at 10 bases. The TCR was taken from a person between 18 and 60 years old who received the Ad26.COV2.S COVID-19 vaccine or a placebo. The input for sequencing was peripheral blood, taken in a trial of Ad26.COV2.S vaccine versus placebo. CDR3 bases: TGTGCCAGTAGCTCCCGGACAGGGGGGGCCTACGAGCAGTACTTC. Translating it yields CASSSRTGGAYEQYF.